Each of the 13 T cell receptor beta chains below was sequenced from the same sample in a study of T cells after yellow fever vaccination. TCRdb reanalysed the 5' RACE reads using MiXCR and keeps one entry per CDR3 protein. In the table there are about 130,000 distinct CDR3 sequences, 6% to 8% of which are singletons. This specimen was CD4+ T cells sorted from PBMCs, taken around 10 days after the first yellow fever vaccination. The receptors shown here come from a man between 18 and 35 years old who received the YFV17D yellow fever vaccine.

This clonotype turned up a few times. The chain combines TRBV5-1 with TRBJ2-1; 10 bases line up with TRBD2. CDR1 and CDR2 from the germline V gene are SGHRS and YFSETQ. The CDR3 spans 16 residues. The V gene end was trimmed by 4 bases and the J gene end by 4 bases; junction bases not matched to a gene: 8. The CDR3 DNA follows: TGCGCCAGCAGCCCGCCACTAGCGGGGCTTTACAATGAGCAGTTCTTC. It translates to CASSPPLAGLYNEQFF.

The table lists this clonotype with a few counts. The chain employs TRBV2 and TRBJ2-5; no reliable D call. Germline loops: CDR1 SNHLY, CDR2 FYNNEI. V shed 2 bases and J shed 4 bases, with 5 bases lying between them. The CDR3 sequence is 12 residues long. CDR3 DNA: TGTGCCAGCAGTGAAAGGGCAGAGACCCAGTACTTC. Translated, it gives CASSERAETQYF.

V gene TRBV5-1 combines with J gene TRBJ1-3; D remains unclear. V was clipped by 0 bases and J by 0 bases, with 13 bases between them. The CDR3 sequence is 17 residues long. From germline, CDR1 is SGHRS and CDR2 YFSETQ. Here the CDR3 reads CASSLASGSSSGNTIYF. The CDR3 DNA reads as TGCGCCAGCAGCTTGGCCAGCGGCTCGAGCTCTGGAAACACCATATATTTT.

The CDR3 reads CASSRRGGFGNTIYF. CDR3 DNA: TGTGCCAGCAGCCGGCGGGGGGGCTTTGGAAACACCATATATTTT. The chain combines TRBV7-2 with TRBJ1-3, with D perhaps matching TRBD1 (6 bases). The V end was cut by 5 bases, the J end by 3 bases, with 14 bases between. The germline CDR1 and CDR2 sequences are SGHTA and FQGNSA. The CDR3 has 15 residues. The entire variable domain, with the rest obtained from reference TRBV7-2 and TRBJ1-3, is as follows: GAGVSQSPSNKVTEKGKDVELRCDPISGHTALYWYRQSLGQGLEFLIYFQGNSAPDKSGLPSDRFSAERTGGSVSTLTIQRTQQEDSAVYLCASSRRGGFGNTIYFGEGSWLTVV.

This clonotype has a count of ten or more. DNA for the CDR3: TGCGCCAGCAGCTTGGTTATGGGGTTTTCTTCACCCCTCCACTTT. As protein: CASSLVMGFSSPLHF. The J gene is TRBJ1-6, the V gene TRBV5-1; no clear D. The CDR3 spans 15 residues. Germline V lookup: CDR1 SGHRS, CDR2 YFSETQ. V lost 0 bases and J 9 bases, leaving 13 bases between the germline ends.

This chain connects TRBV5-1 to TRBJ2-3; D remains unclear. Trimming took 5 bases from V and 5 from J, leaving 9 bases between them. CDR3 length: 12 residues. Germline V CDR1 and CDR2: SGHRS, YFSETQ. The CDR3 spells CASRRLGDTQYF. The CDR3 DNA reads TGCGCCAGCAGGAGGCTTGGAGATACGCAGTATTTT. The variable domain in full, with the rest retrieved from reference TRBV5-1 and TRBJ2-3, is KAGVTQTPRYLIKTRGQQVTLSCSPISGHRSVSWYQQTPGQGLQFLFEYFSETQRNKGNFPGRFSGRQFSNSRSEMNVSTLELGDSALYLCASRRLGDTQYFGPGTRLTVL.

This clonotype occurred many times. This chain's CDR3 is CASSLGGQQNEKLFF. CDR3 nucleotide sequence: TGTGCCAGCAGCTTGGGGGGACAGCAGAATGAAAAACTGTTTTTT. The chain links TRBV7-9 to TRBJ1-4, with TRBD1 matching over 7 bases. The V segment lost 3 bases and the J segment 5 bases; nucleotides outside the gene matches: 6. This CDR3 comprises 15 residues. Germline V gene sequence: CDR1 SEHNR, CDR2 FQNEAQ (reference sequence).

This clonotype was seen many times. The chain employs TRBV7-8 and TRBJ1-5, with D perhaps matching TRBD1 (6 bases). The CDR3 is made up of 15 amino acids. Trimming cost V 6 bases and J 6 bases, with 18 bases left between them. Germline CDR1 and CDR2: SGHVS and FQNEAQ. For the CDR3, the DNA is TGTGCCAGCAGTCCAGGACAGACGTTCGGTCAGCCCCAGCATTTT. It translates to CASSPGQTFGQPQHF.

At least ten counts were recorded for this clonotype. The chain recombines TRBV6-2 or TRBV6-3 with TRBJ1-1; D unresolved. CDR3 length equals 17 residues. Trimming stripped 7 bases from V and 0 bases from J, with 21 bases between. Germline V CDR1 and CDR2: MNHEY, SVGEGT. The CDR3 loop is CASTLDLGYVMNTEAFF. The CDR3 nucleotides read TGTGCCAGCACCCTTGACCTAGGATACGTCATGAACACTGAAGCTTTCTTT.

The chain employs TRBV7-6 and TRBJ2-7; a possible D gene is TRBD1 (7 bases). The CDR3 is 17 residues long. V lost 4 bases to trimming and J lost 0 bases, with 19 bases between them. Per germline, CDR1 SGHVS and CDR2 FNYEAQ. Here the CDR3 reads CASSSGGKHRSSYEQYF. The DNA of the CDR3 is TGTGCCAGCAGCTCAGGGGGGAAACACAGGAGCTCCTACGAGCAGTACTTC.

This clonotype has at least ten counts. The V gene is TRBV5-1, the J gene TRBJ1-2; perhaps TRBD1 as D (5 bases). V dropped 3 bases and J dropped 3 bases, with 9 bases sitting between them. Germline CDR1 reads SGHRS; CDR2 reads YFSETQ. This CDR3 contains 13 residues. The CDR3 is CASSYTTDYGYTF. In DNA, the CDR3 is TGCGCCAGCAGCTACACGACAGACTATGGCTACACCTTC.

This clonotype was recorded many times. The genes are TRBV5-4 and TRBJ2-1, with D unresolved. This CDR3 has 15 amino acids. Germline CDR1 and CDR2: SGHNT and YYREEE (reference sequence). V dropped 0 bases and J dropped 0 bases, with 7 bases sitting between them. This chain's CDR3 is CASSLAPSSYNEQFF. The CDR3 DNA sequence: TGTGCCAGCAGCTTGGCTCCTAGCTCCTACAATGAGCAGTTCTTC.

This clonotype has at least ten counts. The rearrangement links TRBV4-1 to TRBJ2-1, with D tentatively TRBD2 (6 bases). The V end was cut by 3 bases, the J end by 2 bases, with 14 bases between. The germline gives CDR1 MGHRA, CDR2 YSYEKL. The CDR3 is 16 residues long. Here the CDR3 reads CASSHPGTLTYNEQFF. The DNA of the CDR3 is TGCGCCAGCAGCCACCCCGGGACTTTAACCTACAATGAGCAGTTCTTC.